The 31 T cell receptor beta chains below come from one sample, sequenced in a study of cytomegalovirus exposure and HLA in healthy donors. PCR was performed using 60 Vbeta and 13 Jbeta primers. Generated by immunoSEQ multiplex PCR, the TCRdb table keeps only in-frame clones and is missing some. The sample comprises about 100,000 clones, 75% to 90% of which are singletons, and approximately 3.6% rests with the top ten. Sequences were obtained from PBMCs. These receptors originate from a man younger than 40 in good health and CMV-seronegative.

A single count supports this clone. This sequence joins TRBV19 and TRBJ1-2, with 9 bases that match TRBD1. CDR1 LNHDA and CDR2 SQIVND come from the germline V gene (reference sequence). The CDR3 is 14 residues long. With V trimmed by 7 bases and J by 8 bases, 11 bases remained unmatched. In nucleotides, the CDR3 is TGTGCCAGTAAGTCCGGACAGGGGTCCGGCGGCTACACCTTC. Its protein is CASKSGQGSGGYTF.

This clone was counted a single time. The CDR3 DNA reads as TGTGCCACCAGCAGAGATATCAGGATAGCCTACGAGCAGTACTTC. As protein: CATSRDIRIAYEQYF. The chain has TRBV15 and TRBJ2-7; no clear D. Germline assignment: CDR1 LNHNV and CDR2 YYDKDF (reference sequence). Between the trimmed V and J ends, which lost 0 bases and 2 bases, there was a span of 11 bases. The CDR3 has 15 residues. Complete variable domain (other parts from reference TRBV15 and TRBJ2-7): DAMVIQNPRYQVTQFGKPVTLSCSQTLNHNVMYWYQQKSSQAPKLLFHYYDKDFNNEADTPDNFQSRRPNTSFCFLDIRSPGLGDTAMYLCATSRDIRIAYEQYFGPGTRLTVT.

A note on this clone: At one end the junction does not follow the germline gene, possibly because of a read error. The chain carries TRBV6-6 and TRBJ2-1; D gene ambiguous. In germline, CDR1 is MNHNY, CDR2 SVGAGI (reference sequence). There are 12 residues in the CDR3. The CDR3 sequence is CASSYSDNEQFF. For the CDR3, the DNA is TGTGCCAGCAGTTACTCCGACAATGAGCAGTTCTTC.

This sequence joins TRBV27 and TRBJ2-7, with a tentative D call TRBD2 (5 bases). The CDR3 has 13 amino acids. Per the germline V gene, CDR1 is MNHEY and CDR2 is SMNVEV (reference sequence). V lost 5 bases and J 6 bases, leaving 14 bases between the germline ends. The DNA for the CDR3 is TGTGCCAGCAGTCGGAGGACTGTGACCGAGCAGTACTTC. Translating it yields CASSRRTVTEQYF.

The chain has TRBV30 and TRBJ2-7; weak D call: TRBD1 (5 bases). V lost 0 bases, J lost 4 bases, and 16 bases lay in between. The CDR3 runs 15 residues. CDR1 and CDR2 (germline): GTSNPN, SVGIG (reference sequence). CDR3 sequence: CAWSVNPRQLYEQYF. The CDR3, as DNA: TGTGCCTGGAGTGTAAACCCAAGACAGCTATACGAGCAGTACTTC.

V and J are TRBV10-3 and TRBJ2-5, with 11 bases matching TRBD2. The CDR3 sequence is 14 residues long. The germline CDR1 and CDR2 sequences are ENHRY and SYGVKD. With 7 bases clipped from V and 2 bases from J, the junction kept 3 bases outside the gene matches. CDR3 sequence reads: CAIMASGGQETQYF. The DNA of the CDR3 is TGTGCCATCATGGCTAGCGGGGGGCAAGAGACCCAGTACTTC.

This clone occurred once. The chain carries TRBV27 and TRBJ2-2; possibly TRBD1 for D (6 bases). This CDR3 contains 17 residues. The V and J ends lost 3 bases and 2 bases respectively, with 16 bases between them. CDR1 is MNHEY and CDR2 is SMNVEV in the germline V gene (reference sequence). CDR3 nucleotides: TGTGCCAGCAGTTTGTATGGGGGCGGCCGTAACACCGGGGAGCTGTTTTTT. Residues: CASSLYGGGRNTGELFF.

V usage is TRBV7-9 and J usage is TRBJ2-2; D may be TRBD1 (5 bases). Trimming shortened V by 1 base and J by 9 bases, and 9 bases separated the two germline ends. Per germline, CDR1 SEHNR and CDR2 FQNEAQ (reference sequence). This CDR3 region has 13 residues. The CDR3 region has the DNA TGTGCCAGCAGCTTAGGCAGGGTCCGGGAGCTGTTTTTT. Amino acid sequence: CASSLGRVRELFF.

The chain employs TRBV5-1 and TRBJ2-5, with a weak D call TRBD2 (5 bases). The CDR3 is made up of 13 amino acids. CDR1 SGHRS and CDR2 YFSETQ come from the germline V gene. Deletions cut 4 bases from V and 3 bases from J, with 10 bases between. This chain's CDR3 is CASSPRVEETQYF. CDR3 nucleotide sequence: TGCGCCAGCAGCCCGAGGGTGGAAGAGACCCAGTACTTC.

The chain recombines TRBV5-6 with TRBJ1-6, with D possibly being TRBD1 (5 bases). The CDR3 loop spans 14 amino acids. V gave up 0 bases and J gave up 10 bases, with 11 bases separating them. The germline V gene encodes CDR1 SGHDT and CDR2 YYEEEE. The CDR3 nucleotides are TGTGCCAGCAGCTTGGCCCAGGGCGGATCACCCCTCCACTTT. Translating gives CASSLAQGGSPLHF.

This chain links TRBV7-2 with TRBJ1-5; D is possibly TRBD1 (6 bases). Germline lookup yields CDR1 SGHTA and CDR2 FQGNSA. Trimming left V 4 bases short and J 1 base short, with 8 bases between. The CDR3 sequence is 14 residues long. CDR3 loop: CASSSGESNQPQHF. CDR3 nucleotide sequence: TGTGCCAGCAGCTCAGGGGAAAGCAATCAGCCCCAGCATTTT.

The rearrangement joins TRBV7-2 to TRBJ2-7; possibly TRBD2 for D (6 bases). Germline CDR1 reads SGHTA; CDR2 reads FQGNSA. The CDR3 is made up of 14 amino acids. V was cut by 4 bases and J by 3 bases, with 13 bases left in between. CDR3 in amino acids: CASSSRDLIYEQYF. DNA for the CDR3: TGTGCCAGCAGCTCCCGGGACTTGATCTACGAGCAGTACTTC.

This chain joins TRBV6-6 and TRBJ2-3, with D possibly being TRBD2 (6 bases). Germline CDR1 is MNHNY and CDR2 is SVGAGI (reference sequence). Deletions cut 8 bases from V and 4 bases from J, with 19 bases between. The CDR3 has 15 amino acids. The CDR3, as DNA: TGTGCCAGCTCTAGAGCGTGGAGGGTGCCAGATACGCAGTATTTT. It translates to CASSRAWRVPDTQYF.

The rearrangement uses TRBV7-4 and TRBJ1-6; D might be TRBD1 (6 bases). This CDR3 contains 18 residues. Germline lookup yields CDR1 SGHVT and CDR2 SQSDAQ. V lost 2 bases, J lost 9 bases, and 23 bases lay in between. The CDR3 DNA reads TGTGCCAGCAGCTTAATGGTCTGGCGCGGGGGCCATTGTTCACCCCTCCACTTT. Translation: CASSLMVWRGGHCSPLHF.

This chain links TRBV6-4 with TRBJ1-5, with 9 bases that match TRBD1. The germline V gene encodes CDR1 MRHNA and CDR2 SNTAGT. CDR3 length: 15 amino acids. V gave up 3 bases and J gave up 9 bases; unmatched junction bases: 9. The CDR3 sequence is CASSEFGTGFWPQHF. For the CDR3, the DNA is TGTGCCAGCAGTGAATTCGGGACAGGGTTTTGGCCCCAGCATTTT.

CDR3 region: CASSLPGHPGNTEAFF. Written as DNA, the CDR3 is TGTGCCAGCAGTCTACCCGGACACCCAGGGAACACTGAAGCTTTCTTT. This chain joins TRBV28 and TRBJ1-1, with D perhaps matching TRBD1 (5 bases). The CDR3 is made up of 16 amino acids. Germline CDR1 MDHEN, CDR2 SYDVKM. V was trimmed by 5 bases and J by 1 base, leaving 17 bases between them. Drawing the rest from reference TRBV28 and TRBJ1-1, the complete variable domain is DVKVTQSSRYLVKRTGEKVFLECVQDMDHENMFWYRQDPGLGLRLIYFSYDVKMKEKGDIPEGYSVSREKKERFSLILESASTNQTSMYLCASSLPGHPGNTEAFFGQGTRLTVV.

The rearrangement links TRBV6-6 to TRBJ2-5, with D hard to call. This CDR3 is 14 amino acids long. In germline, CDR1 is MNHNY, CDR2 SVGAGI (reference sequence). V lost 8 bases to trimming and J lost 0 bases, with 13 bases between them. DNA for the CDR3: TGTGCCAGCGCCGGTGCAGGTTACCAAGAGACCCAGTACTTC. Translated, it gives CASAGAGYQETQYF.

The chain links TRBV21-1 to TRBJ2-3; the table's D call TRBD1 went unverified against the DNA. TRBV21-1 is an annotated pseudogene. This CDR3 is 10 amino acids long. The DNA for the CDR3 is TGTGCCAGCAGCCCAAATACGCAGTATTTT. Amino acids: CASSPNTQYF.

The V gene is TRBV4-2, the J gene TRBJ2-6; D is perhaps TRBD1 (6 bases). Trimming shortened V by 6 bases and J by 2 bases, and 11 bases separated the two germline ends. CDR1 is LGHNA, CDR2 YNFKEQ, per germline. This CDR3 is 15 amino acids long. The CDR3 DNA sequence: TGTGCCAGCAGACCACAGGGCACTGGGGCCAACGTCCTGACTTTC. Its protein product is CASRPQGTGANVLTF.

The chain recombines TRBV27 with TRBJ1-1, with a weak D call TRBD1 (5 bases). Trimming removed 3 bases at V and 4 bases at J, with 18 bases between. The CDR3 contains 16 residues. Germline V gene lookup returns CDR1 MNHEY and CDR2 SMNVEV (reference sequence). CDR3 nucleotide sequence: TGTGCCAGCAGTTTTGCGAAGGGGCTTTTCGGCACTGAAGCTTTCTTT. Protein sequence: CASSFAKGLFGTEAFF.

The chain employs TRBV5-4 and TRBJ2-4; 7 bases align to TRBD1. Per the germline V gene, CDR1 is SGHNT and CDR2 is YYREEE (reference sequence). The CDR3 runs to 15 residues. The J segment lost 8 bases and the V segment lost 3 bases, leaving 11 bases of the junction unmatched. The CDR3 loop reads CASSSEQGRSDIQYF. As DNA, the CDR3 is TGTGCCAGCAGCTCTGAACAGGGGCGTAGTGACATTCAGTACTTC.

V and J are TRBV30 and TRBJ2-1, with 12 bases matching TRBD2. V was clipped by 3 bases and J by 9 bases; unmatched bases: 6. The CDR3 consists of 14 residues. From germline, CDR1 is GTSNPN and CDR2 SVGIG (reference sequence). CDR3 nucleotide sequence: TGTGCCTGGAGCGGGACTAGCGGGCTAGTTGAGCAGTTCTTC. Translation gives CAWSGTSGLVEQFF.

The chain joins TRBV30 to TRBJ1-2; 9 bases match TRBD1. The junction had 18 bases not matched to a gene; V was cut back by 5 bases and J by 8 bases. Germline values: CDR1 GTSNPN, CDR2 SVGIG (reference sequence). The CDR3 length is 16 residues. The DNA of the CDR3 is TGTGCCTGGGTCCCCCCGGACAGGGGCTGGGCGGGCGGCTACACCTTC. As protein: CAWVPPDRGWAGGYTF.

J is TRBJ1-5 and V is TRBV4-1, with a possible D match to TRBD1 (5 bases). The CDR3 is 15 amino acids. V lost 4 bases and J lost 6, with 16 bases in between. The V gene's germline CDR1 is MGHRA and CDR2 YSYEKL. CDR3 sequence reads: CASSRTLGKVQPQHF. CDR3 DNA sequence: TGCGCCAGCAGCCGGACATTGGGGAAGGTTCAGCCCCAGCATTTT.

The genes are TRBV28 and TRBJ1-1, with no clear D. This CDR3 spans 16 amino acids. Germline CDR1 MDHEN, CDR2 SYDVKM. V dropped 2 bases and J dropped 0 bases, with 13 bases sitting between them. The CDR3 region is CASSLPSGGVNTEAFF. CDR3 coding DNA: TGTGCCAGCAGTTTACCCTCGGGAGGCGTGAACACTGAAGCTTTCTTT.

The chain combines TRBV4-3 with TRBJ2-7; 11 nucleotides agree with TRBD1. After removal of 4 bases from V and 3 bases from J, the junction contained 5 bases not matched to a gene. The CDR3 extends over 15 amino acids. Germline V gene sequence: CDR1 LGHNA, CDR2 YSLEER. CDR3 in amino acids: CASSPGQGAIYEQYF. The CDR3 DNA reads as TGCGCCAGCAGCCCTGGACAGGGGGCGATCTACGAGCAGTACTTC.

V gene TRBV7-8 combines with J gene TRBJ1-5; D not resolved. Looked up from germline, CDR1 is SGHVS and CDR2 is FQNEAQ. The CDR3 runs to 16 residues. Trimming took 5 bases from V and 7 from J, leaving 21 bases between them. The CDR3 DNA reads as TGTGCCAGCAGCCCGTTCCGGGATCTTGAGGTGCAGCCCCAGCATTTT. Translated, it gives CASSPFRDLEVQPQHF.

V is TRBV5-4 and J is TRBJ2-1; TRBD2 matches at 7 bases. J lost 2 bases, V lost 1 base, and 3 bases had no gene match. CDR1 and CDR2 (germline): SGHNT, YYREEE (reference sequence). The CDR3 covers 15 residues. The CDR3 is CASSLSGKTYNEQFF. Written as DNA, the CDR3 is TGTGCCAGCAGCTTGAGCGGGAAGACCTACAATGAGCAGTTCTTC.

The V and J genes are TRBV4-2 and TRBJ2-1, with 9 bases fitting TRBD1. Trimming took 2 bases from V and 8 from J; bases not matched to a gene: 4. The germline CDR1 and CDR2 sequences are LGHNA and YNFKEQ. The CDR3 sequence is 14 residues long. CDR3 in amino acids: CASSQTGGRDEQFF. The CDR3 DNA reads as TGTGCCAGCAGCCAAACAGGGGGCAGGGATGAGCAGTTCTTC.

CDR3 amino acids: CASSSTTDTQYF. As DNA, the CDR3 is TGTGCCAGCAGCTCCACTACGGATACGCAGTATTTT. This chain links TRBV5-4 with TRBJ2-3; D remains unclear. The V gene lost 3 bases and the J gene lost 6 bases, with 8 bases spanning the gap. From germline, CDR1 is SGHNT and CDR2 YYREEE (reference sequence). This CDR3 has 12 residues.

V and J are TRBV27 and TRBJ2-2, with D unclear. V lost 0 bases to trimming and J lost 6 bases, with 11 bases between them. This CDR3 contains 15 residues. CDR1 and CDR2 from the germline V gene are MNHEY and SMNVEV (reference sequence). CDR3 residues: CASSLSVLGAGELFF. The CDR3 DNA follows: TGTGCCAGCAGTTTATCCGTTCTAGGAGCCGGGGAGCTGTTTTTT.